The entry that follows covers one TCR beta chain sequence. Antigen specificity is unknown. These data come from a study of OX40 agonist ivuxolimab in advanced cancers. Across the study: In three patients, partial responses were observed, one with hepatocellular carcinoma and two with cutaneous melanoma.

Trimming stripped 5 bases from V and 2 bases from J, with 13 bases between. Germline CDR1 reads MNHNY; CDR2 reads SVGAGI (reference sequence). The CDR3 totals 16 residues. Study-level results: Researchers did not establish what antigens the expanded peripheral T cells target.

Samples were taken at baseline and on day 1 of cycles 4 and 7. Profiled with immunoSEQ multiplex PCR; TCRdb holds only in-frame clones, not every one. The sample has 70,000 or so clones, about four fifths seen once; the top ten hold less than 0.9%. This material consisted of CD4+ or CD8+ T cells sorted from blood, taken in a trial of the OX40 agonist ivuxolimab. The clonotype was recovered from an adult with an advanced solid tumor such as melanoma, head and neck, liver or kidney cancer. The rearrangement uses TRBV6-6 and TRBJ2-6; D tentatively fits TRBD1 or TRBD2 (5 bases each). CDR3 nucleotide sequence: TGTGCCAGCAGTCCGCGCCAGGGAGCTGGGGCCAACGTCCTGACTTTC. Its translation is CASSPRQGAGANVLTF.